One and the same sample provided the 20 T cell receptor beta chains below, sequenced in a study of blood T cell repertoires in COVID-19. Clones were read by immunoSEQ multiplex PCR, and TCRdb kept only the in-frame ones, dropping some. The table has roughly 250,000 clones, around 88% seen once; the top ten hold more than 0.75%. The sequencing input was peripheral blood. The receptors derive from a young man with acute or convalescent COVID-19.

The chain joins TRBV7-2 to TRBJ1-3; 9 bases fit TRBD1. Germline-derived CDR1 and CDR2 are SGHTA and FQGNSA. The CDR3 totals 14 residues. Germline trimming cut 5 bases from V and 6 bases from J; bases unmatched to any gene: 5. CDR3 sequence (DNA): TGTGCCAGCAGCGTCGGACAGGGGTTAAACACCATATATTTT. Translation: CASSVGQGLNTIYF.

The V and J genes are TRBV12-3 or TRBV12-4 and TRBJ1-2; D might be TRBD1 (5 bases). V was pared by 3 bases and J by 7 bases, with 12 bases between. The CDR3 sequence is 13 residues long. CDR3 nucleotide sequence: TGTGCCAGCAGTTTGCCAGGGAAGCGTGGCTACACCTTC. Translated: CASSLPGKRGYTF.

The chain uses TRBV6-7 and TRBJ2-5, with D maybe TRBD1 (6 bases). TRBV6-7 is placed among ORFs of uncertain function. The V end was cut by 2 bases, the J end by 2 bases, with 15 bases between. The CDR3 covers 16 residues. The CDR3, as DNA: TGTGCCAGCAGTTACAACATTGGGGGCCCACAAGAGACCCAGTACTTC. Amino acids: CASSYNIGGPQETQYF.

This chain uses TRBV5-8 with TRBJ2-3; 10 nucleotides match TRBD2. J gave up 3 bases and V 0 bases, and 4 bases lay outside the gene matches. CDR1 and CDR2 from the germline V gene are SGHTS and YDEGEE. The CDR3 runs to 16 residues. As DNA, the CDR3 is TGTGCCAGCAGCTTGGGAACTAGCGGGATTACAGATACGCAGTATTTT. It translates to CASSLGTSGITDTQYF.

The chain employs TRBV7-8 and TRBJ1-1; possibly TRBD1 for D (5 bases). Trimming pared 0 bases from V and 11 bases from J, leaving 13 bases between. Germline V CDR1 and CDR2: SGHVS, FQNEAQ. CDR3 length: 13 residues. The CDR3 DNA is TGTGCCAGCAGCTTAGCATCATCAGGGTCGGCTTTCTTT. It encodes CASSLASSGSAFF.

V is TRBV10-3 and J is TRBJ1-5; no definite D call. Germline CDR1 reads ENHRY; CDR2 reads SYGVKD. The CDR3 spans 15 residues. V was trimmed by 3 bases and J by 4 bases, leaving 13 bases between them. CDR3 amino acids: CAISDGTPGNQPQHF. The CDR3, as DNA: TGTGCCATCAGTGATGGCACCCCGGGGAATCAGCCCCAGCATTTT.

The chain uses TRBV18 and TRBJ1-5, with a weak D call TRBD1 (6 bases). The length of the CDR3 is 15 residues. Germline values: CDR1 KGHSH, CDR2 LQKENI. The V end lost 6 bases, the J end lost 4 bases, and 16 bases lay between the germline ends. The CDR3 nucleotides read TGTGCCAGCTCCCCCCGCGGACAGAGGAATCAGCCCCAGCATTTT. The encoded protein is CASSPRGQRNQPQHF.

The genes are TRBV6-5 and TRBJ1-2, with D perhaps matching TRBD1 (6 bases). The V end was cut by 7 bases, the J end by 7 bases, with 19 bases between. CDR3 length equals 14 residues. Germline V gives CDR1 MNHEY, CDR2 SVGAGI. The CDR3 DNA reads as TGTGCCAGCACCGGGTATGGGGGCCGGGGTGGCTACACCTTC. This gives the protein CASTGYGGRGGYTF.

This clone was detected only once. The rearrangement uses TRBV13 and TRBJ1-3; 7 bases line up with TRBD1. The CDR3 sequence is 14 residues long. V lost 5 bases to trimming and J lost 4 bases; unmatched junction nucleotides: 5. Germline V gene data show CDR1 as PRHDT and CDR2 as FYEKMQ (reference sequence). The CDR3 nucleotides read TGTGCCAGCAGCCAGGGGGACAGCGGAAACACCATATATTTT. Translated, it gives CASSQGDSGNTIYF.

V gene TRBV28 combines with J gene TRBJ1-5; 11 bases are shared with TRBD1. The CDR3 spans 15 residues. In germline, CDR1 is MDHEN, CDR2 SYDVKM. J gave up 5 bases and V 6 bases, and 6 bases lay outside the gene matches. In DNA form, the CDR3 reads TGTGCCAGCAGGGTGCTGGGACAGGGGGATCAGCCCCAGCATTTT. Translated, it gives CASRVLGQGDQPQHF.

V is TRBV19 and J is TRBJ2-5, with 15 positions matching TRBD2. The germline V gene has CDR1 LNHDA and CDR2 SQIVND (reference sequence). This CDR3 is built from 16 residues. J was trimmed by 7 bases and V by 3 bases; bases with no gene match: 6. CDR3 loop: CASSIRTSGRVATQYF. In DNA, the CDR3 is TGTGCCAGTAGTATCCGGACTAGCGGGAGGGTAGCGACCCAGTACTTC.

This chain joins TRBV7-9 and TRBJ1-6, with 10 bases aligning to TRBD1. The J segment lost 7 bases and the V segment lost 5 bases, leaving 2 bases of the junction unmatched. This CDR3 has 14 residues. Germline assignment: CDR1 SEHNR and CDR2 FQNEAQ (reference sequence). The CDR3, as DNA: TGTGCCAGCAGCCCGGACAGGGGGAATTCACCCCTCCACTTT. This codes for CASSPDRGNSPLHF.

The V gene is TRBV11-3, the J gene TRBJ1-1; 7 positions match TRBD1. This CDR3 has 17 residues. V shed 5 bases, J shed 1 base, and the junction held 13 bases outside the gene matches. The V gene's germline CDR1 is SGHNT and CDR2 YENEEA. CDR3 residues: CASSPSRQGVGNTEAFF. The DNA of the CDR3 is TGTGCCAGCAGCCCCTCCAGACAGGGAGTGGGGAACACTGAAGCTTTCTTT.

CDR3 sequence: CASSLLQATEAFF. The CDR3 DNA reads TGTGCCAGCAGTTTACTCCAGGCCACTGAAGCTTTCTTT. This chain uses TRBV6-5 with TRBJ1-1; no firm D call. There are 13 residues in the CDR3. V lost 4 bases and J 4 bases, leaving 10 bases between the germline ends. Germline-derived CDR1 and CDR2 are MNHEY and SVGAGI.

J is TRBJ1-3 and V is TRBV5-6; TRBD1 might be the D (6 bases). The germline CDR1 and CDR2 sequences are SGHDT and YYEEEE. The CDR3 loop spans 14 amino acids. The germline V and J ends were trimmed by 4 bases and 2 bases, with 10 bases remaining between them. In nucleotides, the CDR3 is TGTGCCAGCAGCCTGGGACAAGCTGGAAACACCATATATTTT. Its protein product is CASSLGQAGNTIYF.

The chain couples TRBV5-1 to TRBJ1-1; TRBD1 agrees at 7 bases. The germline gives CDR1 SGHRS, CDR2 YFSETQ. CDR3 size: 18 residues. J was trimmed by 5 bases and V by 0 bases; bases with no gene match: 16. The CDR3 here is CASSLDIFIRDRGTEAFF. CDR3 coding DNA: TGCGCCAGCAGCTTGGACATATTTATCCGGGACAGAGGTACTGAAGCTTTCTTT.

V usage is TRBV6-5 and J usage is TRBJ1-1; tentative D call: TRBD1 (6 bases). CDR1 MNHEY and CDR2 SVGAGI come from the germline V gene. Trimming shortened V by 6 bases and J by 6 bases, and 17 bases separated the two germline ends. The length of the CDR3 is 14 residues. The CDR3 spells CASSLGQSYSEAFF. CDR3 bases: TGTGCCAGCAGCCTAGGACAGTCATACTCTGAAGCTTTCTTT.

The chain employs TRBV2 and TRBJ2-7; 7 positions match TRBD1. This CDR3 region has 14 residues. After removal of 6 bases from V and 3 bases from J, the junction contained 8 bases not matched to a gene. The germline gives CDR1 SNHLY, CDR2 FYNNEI. This CDR3 is CASRLTGTSYEQYF. The CDR3 DNA sequence: TGTGCCAGCAGGTTGACAGGGACGAGCTACGAGCAGTACTTC.

J is TRBJ2-1 and V is TRBV5-1, with D possibly TRBD2 on 6 matching bases. Looked up from germline, CDR1 is SGHRS and CDR2 is YFSETQ. CDR3 length: 13 residues. V shed 0 bases and J shed 8 bases, with 9 bases lying between them. The CDR3 DNA follows: TGCGCCAGCAGCTTGGGGTCGGGGGATGAGCAGTTCTTC. Its protein product is CASSLGSGDEQFF.

This chain links TRBV25-1 with TRBJ2-1; D may be TRBD2 (5 bases). This CDR3 has 13 amino acids. V shed 4 bases and J shed 9 bases, with 13 bases lying between them. Germline V gives CDR1 MGHDK, CDR2 SYGVNS. CDR3 sequence reads: CASSATRFGEQFF. The CDR3 coding sequence is TGTGCCAGCAGTGCAACTAGATTCGGTGAGCAGTTCTTC.